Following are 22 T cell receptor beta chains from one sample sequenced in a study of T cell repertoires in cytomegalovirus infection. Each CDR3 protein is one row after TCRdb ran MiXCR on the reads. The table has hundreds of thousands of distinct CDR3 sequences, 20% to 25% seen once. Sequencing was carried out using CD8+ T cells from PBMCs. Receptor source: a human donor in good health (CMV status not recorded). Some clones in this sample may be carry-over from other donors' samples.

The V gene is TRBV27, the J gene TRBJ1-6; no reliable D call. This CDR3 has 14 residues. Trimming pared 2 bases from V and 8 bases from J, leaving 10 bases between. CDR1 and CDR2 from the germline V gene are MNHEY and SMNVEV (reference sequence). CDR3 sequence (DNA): TGTGCCAGCAGTTTAGGGCAGGCGGATTCACCCCTCCACTTT. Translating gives CASSLGQADSPLHF.

CDR3 bases: TGTGCCAGCAACCCAACTAGCGGACAAGAGACCCAGTACTTC. Its protein is CASNPTSGQETQYF. The J gene is TRBJ2-5, the V gene TRBV6-2 or TRBV6-3, with 8 positions matching TRBD2. CDR3 length equals 14 residues. Trimming at V came to 7 bases and at J to 2 bases, leaving 6 bases not matched to a gene. Per the germline V gene, CDR1 is MNHEY and CDR2 is SVGEGT.

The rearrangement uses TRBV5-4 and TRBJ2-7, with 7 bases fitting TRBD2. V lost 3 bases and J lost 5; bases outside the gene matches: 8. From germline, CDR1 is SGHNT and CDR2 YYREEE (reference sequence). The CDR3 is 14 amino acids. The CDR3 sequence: CASSWGGVLDEQYV. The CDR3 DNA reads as TGTGCCAGCAGCTGGGGGGGGGTTTTGGACGAGCAGTACGTC.

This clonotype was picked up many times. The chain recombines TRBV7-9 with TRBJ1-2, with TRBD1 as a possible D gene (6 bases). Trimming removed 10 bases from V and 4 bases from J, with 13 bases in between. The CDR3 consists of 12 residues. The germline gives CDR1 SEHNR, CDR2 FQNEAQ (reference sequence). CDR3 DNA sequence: TGTGCCATACCACAGGGAACCTATGGCTACACCTTC. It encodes CAIPQGTYGYTF.

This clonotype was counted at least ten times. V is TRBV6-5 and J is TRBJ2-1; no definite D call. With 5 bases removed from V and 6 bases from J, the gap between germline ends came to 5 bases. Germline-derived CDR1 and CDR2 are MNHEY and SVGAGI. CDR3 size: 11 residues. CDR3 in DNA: TGTGCCAGCAGTCAATTCAATGAGCAGTTCTTC. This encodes CASSQFNEQFF.

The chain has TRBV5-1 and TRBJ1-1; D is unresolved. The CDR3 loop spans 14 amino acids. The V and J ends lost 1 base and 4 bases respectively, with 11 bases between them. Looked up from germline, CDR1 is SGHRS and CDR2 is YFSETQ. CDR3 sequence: CASSLTGEGTEAFF. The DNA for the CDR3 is TGCGCCAGCAGCTTGACCGGGGAGGGCACTGAAGCTTTCTTT.

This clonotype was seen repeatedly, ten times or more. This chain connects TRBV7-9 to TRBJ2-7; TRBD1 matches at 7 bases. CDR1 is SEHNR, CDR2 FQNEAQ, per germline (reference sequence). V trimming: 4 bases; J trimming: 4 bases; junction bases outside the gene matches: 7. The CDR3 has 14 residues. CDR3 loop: CASSSRQGAYEQYV. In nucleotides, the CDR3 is TGTGCCAGCAGCTCCCGACAGGGCGCTTACGAGCAGTACGTC.

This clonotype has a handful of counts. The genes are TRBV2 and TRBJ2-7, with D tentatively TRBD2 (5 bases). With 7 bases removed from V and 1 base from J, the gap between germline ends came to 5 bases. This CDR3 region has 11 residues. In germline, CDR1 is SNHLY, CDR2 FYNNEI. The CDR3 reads CASTGSYEQYV. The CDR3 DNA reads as TGTGCCAGCACGGGGTCCTACGAGCAGTACGTC.

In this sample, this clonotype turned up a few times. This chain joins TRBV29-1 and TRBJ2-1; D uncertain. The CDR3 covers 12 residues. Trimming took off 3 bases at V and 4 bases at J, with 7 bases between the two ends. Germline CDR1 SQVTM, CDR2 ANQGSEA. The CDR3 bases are TGCAGCGTTGAGGACCGTTACAATGAGCAGTTCTTC. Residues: CSVEDRYNEQFF.

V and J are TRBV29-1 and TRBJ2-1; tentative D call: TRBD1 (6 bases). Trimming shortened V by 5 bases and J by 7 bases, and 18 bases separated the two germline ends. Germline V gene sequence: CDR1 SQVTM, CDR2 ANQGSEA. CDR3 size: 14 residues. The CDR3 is CSVIGFRGWNEQFF. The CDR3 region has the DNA TGCAGCGTTATAGGGTTTAGGGGGTGGAATGAGCAGTTCTTC.

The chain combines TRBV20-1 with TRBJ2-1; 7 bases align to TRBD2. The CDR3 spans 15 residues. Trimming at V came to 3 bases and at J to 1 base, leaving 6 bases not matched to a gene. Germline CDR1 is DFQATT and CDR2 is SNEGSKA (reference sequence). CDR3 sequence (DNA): TGCAGTGCTAGGGGTGGGGGGGATTCCTACAATGAGCAGTTCTTC. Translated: CSARGGGDSYNEQFF.

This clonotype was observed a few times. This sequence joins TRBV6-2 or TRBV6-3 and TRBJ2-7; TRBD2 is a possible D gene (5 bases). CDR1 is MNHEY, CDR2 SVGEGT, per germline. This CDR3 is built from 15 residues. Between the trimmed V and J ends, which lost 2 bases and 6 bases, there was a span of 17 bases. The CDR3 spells CASSYGGGGRGEQYV. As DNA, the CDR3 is TGTGCCAGCAGTTACGGAGGAGGAGGACGGGGCGAGCAGTACGTC.

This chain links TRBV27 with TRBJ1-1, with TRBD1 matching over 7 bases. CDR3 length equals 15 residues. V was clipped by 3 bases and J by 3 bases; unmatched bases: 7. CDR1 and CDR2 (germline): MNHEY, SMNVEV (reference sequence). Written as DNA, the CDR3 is TGTGCCAGCAGTTTTCAGGGGGTGATCGACACTGAAGCTTTCTTT. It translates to CASSFQGVIDTEAFF.

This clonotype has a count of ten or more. The CDR3 region is CASSLAQEGPYGYTF. For the CDR3, the DNA is TGTGCCAGCAGCTTAGCGCAGGAGGGGCCCTATGGCTACACCTTC. V is TRBV7-9 and J is TRBJ1-2; perhaps TRBD1 as D (5 bases). Per germline, CDR1 SEHNR and CDR2 FQNEAQ (reference sequence). The CDR3 runs to 15 residues. V lost 0 bases and J 4 bases, leaving 12 bases between the germline ends.

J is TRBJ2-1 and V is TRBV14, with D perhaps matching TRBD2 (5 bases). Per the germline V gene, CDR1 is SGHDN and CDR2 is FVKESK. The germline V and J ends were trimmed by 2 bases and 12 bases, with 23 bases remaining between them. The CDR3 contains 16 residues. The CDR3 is CASSQWGAEKGVGQFF. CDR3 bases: TGTGCCAGCAGCCAATGGGGAGCCGAGAAGGGTGTCGGGCAGTTCTTC.

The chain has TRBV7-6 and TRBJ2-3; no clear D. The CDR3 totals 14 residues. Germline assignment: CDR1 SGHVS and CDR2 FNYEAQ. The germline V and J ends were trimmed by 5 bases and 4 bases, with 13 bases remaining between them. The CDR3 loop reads CASSPIEGPDTQYF. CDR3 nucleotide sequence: TGTGCCAGCAGCCCGATCGAAGGACCAGATACGCAGTATTTT.

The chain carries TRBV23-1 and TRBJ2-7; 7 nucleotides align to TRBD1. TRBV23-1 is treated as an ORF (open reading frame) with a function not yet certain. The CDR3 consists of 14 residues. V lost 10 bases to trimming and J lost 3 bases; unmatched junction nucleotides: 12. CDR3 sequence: CANRTLGQNYEQYV. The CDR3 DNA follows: TGCGCCAACAGGACCTTGGGACAGAACTACGAGCAGTACGTC.

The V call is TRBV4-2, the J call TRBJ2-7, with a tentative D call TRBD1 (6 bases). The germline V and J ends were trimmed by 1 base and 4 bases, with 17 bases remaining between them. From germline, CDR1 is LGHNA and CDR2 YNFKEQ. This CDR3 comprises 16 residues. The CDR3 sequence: CASSQVLEGHWYEQYF. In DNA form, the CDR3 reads TGTGCCAGCAGCCAAGTTCTCGAGGGACACTGGTACGAGCAGTACTTC.

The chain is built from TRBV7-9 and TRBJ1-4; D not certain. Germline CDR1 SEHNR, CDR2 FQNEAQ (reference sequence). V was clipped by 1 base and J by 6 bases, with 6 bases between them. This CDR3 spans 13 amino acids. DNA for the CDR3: TGTGCCAGCAGCTTAGGCGCCGATGAAAAACTGTTTTTT. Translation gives CASSLGADEKLFF.

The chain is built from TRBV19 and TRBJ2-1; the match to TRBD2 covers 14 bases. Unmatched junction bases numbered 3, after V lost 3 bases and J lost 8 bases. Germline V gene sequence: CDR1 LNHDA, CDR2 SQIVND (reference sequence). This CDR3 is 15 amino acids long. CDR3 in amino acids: CASSMGTSGGYEQFF. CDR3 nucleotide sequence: TGTGCCAGTAGTATGGGGACTAGCGGGGGATATGAGCAGTTCTTC. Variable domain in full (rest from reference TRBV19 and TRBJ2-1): DGGITQSPKYLFRKEGQNVTLSCEQNLNHDAMYWYRQDPGQGLRLIYYSQIVNDFQKGDIAEGYSVSREKKESFPLTVTSAQKNPTAFYLCASSMGTSGGYEQFFGPGTRLTVL.

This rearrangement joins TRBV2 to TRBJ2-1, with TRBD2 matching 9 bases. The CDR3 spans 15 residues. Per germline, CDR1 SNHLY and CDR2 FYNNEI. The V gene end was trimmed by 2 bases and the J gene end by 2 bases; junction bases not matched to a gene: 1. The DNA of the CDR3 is TGTGCCAGCAGTGAACGACTAGCGGCCTACAATGAGCAGTTCTTC. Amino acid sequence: CASSERLAAYNEQFF.

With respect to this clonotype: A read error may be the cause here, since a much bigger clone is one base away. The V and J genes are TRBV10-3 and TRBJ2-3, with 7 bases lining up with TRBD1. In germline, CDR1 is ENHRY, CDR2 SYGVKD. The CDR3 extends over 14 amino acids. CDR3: CDIGETGSTDTQYF. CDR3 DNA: TGTGACATCGGGGAGACAGGGTCGACAGATACGCAGTATTTT.